This T cell receptor (beta chain) was captured by sequencing in a study of cytomegalovirus exposure and HLA in healthy donors. Primers: 60 Vbeta forward and 13 Jbeta reverse. Methods used by the authors: An analysis performed later counted 72 million or so unique TCR beta chains (roughly 11 million of them shared). Profiled with immunoSEQ multiplex PCR; TCRdb holds only in-frame clones, not every one. V and J calls and clone size come straight from that table; D and trimming were deduced from the DNA. The sample holds 250,000 to 350,000 clones, roughly 70% seen once. The CDR3 runs 15 residues. The germline V gene encodes CDR1 KGHSH and CDR2 LQKENI. V lost 6 bases, J lost 2 bases, and 16 bases lay in between. As for the donors, each was a healthy bone marrow donor.

This TCR derives from a female donor in good health and CMV-seronegative. The rearrangement uses TRBV18 and TRBJ1-1; D might be TRBD1 (6 bases). The sample consisted of PBMCs. The CDR3 region is CASSDLGGRNTEAFF. The CDR3 bases are TGTGCCAGCTCCGACCTAGGGGGTCGAAACACTGAAGCTTTCTTT. The full variable domain, rest sourced from reference TRBV18 and TRBJ1-1, is NAGVMQNPRHLVRRRGQEARLRCSPMKGHSHVYWYRQLPEEGLKFMVYLQKENIIDESGMPKERFSAEFPKEGPSILRIQQVVRGDSAAYFCASSDLGGRNTEAFFGQGTRLTVV.